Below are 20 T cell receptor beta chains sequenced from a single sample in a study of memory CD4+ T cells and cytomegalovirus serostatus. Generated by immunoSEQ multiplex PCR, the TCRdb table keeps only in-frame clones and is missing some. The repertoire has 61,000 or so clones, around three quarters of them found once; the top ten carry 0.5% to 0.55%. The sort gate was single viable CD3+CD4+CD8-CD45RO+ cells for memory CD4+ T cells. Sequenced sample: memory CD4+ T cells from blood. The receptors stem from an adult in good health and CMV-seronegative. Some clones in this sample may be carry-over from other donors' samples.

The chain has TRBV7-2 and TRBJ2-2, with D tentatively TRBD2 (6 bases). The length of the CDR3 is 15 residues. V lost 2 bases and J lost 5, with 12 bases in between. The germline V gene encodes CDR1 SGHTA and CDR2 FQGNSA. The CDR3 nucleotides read TGTGCCAGCAGCTTACGGCAGGGAGGTACCGGGGAGCTGTTTTTT. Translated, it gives CASSLRQGGTGELFF.

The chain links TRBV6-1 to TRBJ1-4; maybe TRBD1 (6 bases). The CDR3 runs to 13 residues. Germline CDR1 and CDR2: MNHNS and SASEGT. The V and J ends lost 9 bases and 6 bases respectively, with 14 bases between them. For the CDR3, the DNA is TGTGCCAGTTCAGTGACAGGAGATGAAAAACTGTTTTTT. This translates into CASSVTGDEKLFF.

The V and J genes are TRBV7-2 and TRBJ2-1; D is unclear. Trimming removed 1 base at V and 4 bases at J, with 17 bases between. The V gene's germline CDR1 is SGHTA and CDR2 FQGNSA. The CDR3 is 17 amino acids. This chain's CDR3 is CASSLVPTPRGYNEQFF. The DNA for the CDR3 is TGTGCCAGCAGCTTAGTTCCCACCCCCCGTGGGTACAATGAGCAGTTCTTC.

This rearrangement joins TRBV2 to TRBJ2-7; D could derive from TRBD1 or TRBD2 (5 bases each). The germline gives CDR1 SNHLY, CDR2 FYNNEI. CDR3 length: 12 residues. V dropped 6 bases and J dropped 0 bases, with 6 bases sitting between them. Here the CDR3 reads CASRGDSYEQYF. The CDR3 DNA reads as TGTGCCAGCAGGGGGGACTCCTACGAGCAGTACTTC.

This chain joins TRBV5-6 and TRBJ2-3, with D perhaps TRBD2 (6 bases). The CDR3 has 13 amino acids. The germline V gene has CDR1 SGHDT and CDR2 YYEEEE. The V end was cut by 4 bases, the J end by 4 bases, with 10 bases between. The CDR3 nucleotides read TGTGCCAGCAGCCGGAGGGCACCAGATACGCAGTATTTT. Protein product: CASSRRAPDTQYF. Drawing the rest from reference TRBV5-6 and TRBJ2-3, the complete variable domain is DAGVTQSPTHLIKTRGQQVTLRCSPKSGHDTVSWYQQALGQGPQFIFQYYEEEERQRGNFPDRFSGHQFPNYSSELNVNALLLGDSALYLCASSRRAPDTQYFGPGTRLTVL.

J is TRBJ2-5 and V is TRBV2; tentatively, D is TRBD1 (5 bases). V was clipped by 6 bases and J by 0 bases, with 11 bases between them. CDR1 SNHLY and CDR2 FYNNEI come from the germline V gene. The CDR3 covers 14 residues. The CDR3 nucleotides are TGTGCCAGCAGCGTTGACAGATACCAAGAGACCCAGTACTTC. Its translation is CASSVDRYQETQYF.

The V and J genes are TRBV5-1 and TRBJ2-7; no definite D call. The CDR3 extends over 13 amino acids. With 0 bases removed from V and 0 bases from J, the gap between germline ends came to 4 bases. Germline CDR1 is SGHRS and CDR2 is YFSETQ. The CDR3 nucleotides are TGCGCCAGCAGCTTGGCCCCCTCCTACGAGCAGTACTTC. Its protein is CASSLAPSYEQYF.

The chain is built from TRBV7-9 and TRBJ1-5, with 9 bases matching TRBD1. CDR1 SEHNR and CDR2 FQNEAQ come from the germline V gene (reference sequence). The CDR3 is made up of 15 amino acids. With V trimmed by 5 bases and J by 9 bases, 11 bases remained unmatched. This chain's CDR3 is CASSQTTGGVGPQHF. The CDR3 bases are TGTGCCAGCAGCCAAACGACAGGGGGAGTCGGGCCCCAGCATTTT. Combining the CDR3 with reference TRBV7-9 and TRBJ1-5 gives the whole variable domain DTGVSQNPRHKITKRGQNVTFRCDPISEHNRLYWYRQTLGQGPEFLTYFQNEAQLEKSRLLSDRFSAERPKGSFSTLEIQRTEQGDSAMYLCASSQTTGGVGPQHFGDGTRLSIL.

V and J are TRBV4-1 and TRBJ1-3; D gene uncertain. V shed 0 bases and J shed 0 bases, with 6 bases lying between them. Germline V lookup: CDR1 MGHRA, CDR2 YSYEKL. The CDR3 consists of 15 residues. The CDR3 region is CASSQEGRSGNTIYF. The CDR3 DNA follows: TGCGCCAGCAGCCAAGAAGGACGCTCTGGAAACACCATATATTTT.

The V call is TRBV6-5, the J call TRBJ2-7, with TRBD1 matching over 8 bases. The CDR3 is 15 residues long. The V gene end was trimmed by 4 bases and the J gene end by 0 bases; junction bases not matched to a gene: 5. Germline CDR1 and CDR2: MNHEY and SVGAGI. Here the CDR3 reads CASSSIGQGSYEQYF. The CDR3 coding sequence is TGTGCCAGCAGTTCCATCGGACAGGGCTCCTACGAGCAGTACTTC.

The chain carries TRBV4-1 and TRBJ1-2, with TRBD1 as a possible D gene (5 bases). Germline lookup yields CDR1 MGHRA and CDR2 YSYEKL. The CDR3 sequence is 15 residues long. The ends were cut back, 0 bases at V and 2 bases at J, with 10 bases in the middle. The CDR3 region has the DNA TGCGCCAGCAGCCAAGACCTGGCAGGGAACTATGGCTACACCTTC. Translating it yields CASSQDLAGNYGYTF.

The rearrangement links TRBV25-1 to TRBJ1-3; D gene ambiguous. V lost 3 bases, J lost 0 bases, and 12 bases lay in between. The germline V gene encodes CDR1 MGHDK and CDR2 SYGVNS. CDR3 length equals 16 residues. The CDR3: CASSDERRDSGNTIYF. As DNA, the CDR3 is TGTGCCAGCAGTGACGAAAGGAGAGACTCTGGAAACACCATATATTTT.

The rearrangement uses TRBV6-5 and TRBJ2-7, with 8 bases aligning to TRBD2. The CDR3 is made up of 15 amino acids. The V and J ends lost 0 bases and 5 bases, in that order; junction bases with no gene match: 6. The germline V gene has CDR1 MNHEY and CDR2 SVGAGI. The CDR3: CASSYSPGGSHEQYF. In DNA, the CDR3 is TGTGCCAGCAGTTACTCTCCGGGAGGGTCCCACGAGCAGTACTTC.

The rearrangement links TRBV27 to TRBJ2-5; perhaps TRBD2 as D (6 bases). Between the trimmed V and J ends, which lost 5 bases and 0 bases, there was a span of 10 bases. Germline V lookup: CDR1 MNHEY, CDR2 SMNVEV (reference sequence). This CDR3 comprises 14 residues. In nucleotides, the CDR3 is TGTGCCAGCAGTCCAATAGCGGACCAAGAGACCCAGTACTTC. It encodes CASSPIADQETQYF.

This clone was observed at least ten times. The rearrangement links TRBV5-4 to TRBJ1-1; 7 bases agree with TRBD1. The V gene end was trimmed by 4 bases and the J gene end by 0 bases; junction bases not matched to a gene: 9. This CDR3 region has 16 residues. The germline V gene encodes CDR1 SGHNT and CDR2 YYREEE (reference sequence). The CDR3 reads CASSAYTGTVNTEAFF. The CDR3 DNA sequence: TGTGCCAGCAGCGCCTATACCGGGACAGTGAACACTGAAGCTTTCTTT.

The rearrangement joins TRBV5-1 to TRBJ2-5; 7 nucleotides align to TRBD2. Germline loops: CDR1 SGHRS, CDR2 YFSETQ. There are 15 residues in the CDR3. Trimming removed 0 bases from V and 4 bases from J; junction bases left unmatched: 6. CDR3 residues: CASSLDPQRGETQYF. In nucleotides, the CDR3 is TGCGCCAGCAGCTTGGACCCCCAGCGGGGAGAGACCCAGTACTTC.

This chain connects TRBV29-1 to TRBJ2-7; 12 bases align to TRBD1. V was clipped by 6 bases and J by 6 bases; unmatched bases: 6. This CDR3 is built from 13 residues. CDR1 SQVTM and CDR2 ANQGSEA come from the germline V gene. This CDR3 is CSVGTGGAFEQYF. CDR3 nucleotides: TGCAGCGTAGGGACAGGGGGCGCGTTCGAGCAGTACTTC.

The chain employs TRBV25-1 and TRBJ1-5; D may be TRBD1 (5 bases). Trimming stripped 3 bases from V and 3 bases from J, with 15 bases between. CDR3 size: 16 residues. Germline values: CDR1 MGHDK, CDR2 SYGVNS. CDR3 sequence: CASSDGRDSTNQPQHF. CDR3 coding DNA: TGTGCCAGCAGTGATGGTAGGGACTCGACCAATCAGCCCCAGCATTTT.

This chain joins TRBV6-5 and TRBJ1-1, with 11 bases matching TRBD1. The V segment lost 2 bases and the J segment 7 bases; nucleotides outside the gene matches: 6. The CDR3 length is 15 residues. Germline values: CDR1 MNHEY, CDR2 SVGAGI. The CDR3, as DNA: TGTGCCAGCAGTTACGGGACAGGGGGAGAAGTTGAAGCTTTCTTT. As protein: CASSYGTGGEVEAFF.

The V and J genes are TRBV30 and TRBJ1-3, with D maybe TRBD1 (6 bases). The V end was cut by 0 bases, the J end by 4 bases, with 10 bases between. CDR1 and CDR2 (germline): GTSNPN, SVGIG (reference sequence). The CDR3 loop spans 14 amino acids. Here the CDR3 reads CAWSVGTLGNTIYF. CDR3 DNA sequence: TGTGCCTGGAGTGTAGGGACACTAGGAAACACCATATATTTT.